Listed here are 16 T cell receptor beta chains from one sample, sequenced in a study of immune heterogeneity within non-small cell lung tumors (dated by TCRdb to between 2017 and 2018). For the TCR template, genomic DNA was extracted from bulk tumor tissue, and 500 to 600 ng of gDNA was amplified for each sample. During surgery, multiple biopsies were taken from each primary tumor, with sampling sites spaced as far apart as possible within the tumor mass. The study cohort was described as untreated, and patients were newly diagnosed NSCLC cases undergoing curative surgery. TCRdb lists the instrument as HiSeq X Ten. The TCR beta CDR3 region was amplified with a multiplex PCR system whose first round of about 10 cycles used 32 V-gene forward primers and 13 J-gene reverse primers. TCRdb reprocessed the public reads (quality trimming at Q25 with fastp, clone calling with MiXCR) and kept in-frame beta chains. Duplicate CDR3 protein sequences are folded into a single record with the most common DNA and genes. This sample holds over 5,500 distinct CDR3 sequences; 22% were observed only once. The ten largest account for more than 6.5% of the sample.

Sequencing was performed on lung tumor tissue. The receptors here all came from a man in his sixties or seventies with non-small cell lung cancer.

Many counts were recorded for this clonotype. The chain couples TRBV27 to TRBJ2-1; no clear D. This CDR3 is 13 amino acids long. Deletions cut 1 base from V and 12 bases from J, with 13 bases between. Germline lookup yields CDR1 MNHEY and CDR2 SMNVEV (reference sequence). The CDR3 DNA follows: TGTGCCAGCAGTTTATATCGTGGCGCCGGGCAGTTCTTC. Protein product: CASSLYRGAGQFF.

Concerning this clonotype: Since a much larger clone is just one base distant, this may be a read error. The chain employs TRBV4-1 and TRBJ1-1; TRBD1 matches 7 bases. The germline V gene encodes CDR1 MGHRA and CDR2 YSYEKL. Trimming cost V 0 bases and J 6 bases; bases outside gene matches: 4. The CDR3 has 14 residues. Here the CDR3 DNA reads TGCGCCAGCAGCCAAGAAACAGACAGGGCTGAAGCTTTCTTT. This translates into CASSQETDRAEAFF.

This clonotype was seen ten or more times. A junction boundary mismatches the germline segment, possibly from a read error. The chain recombines TRBV28 with TRBJ2-5; 8 bases map to TRBD1. The CDR3 runs to 16 residues. Germline V CDR1 and CDR2: MDHEN, SYDVKM. This CDR3 reads CASSQGPGTGLAYSGF. For the CDR3, the DNA is TGTGCCAGCAGTCAGGGGCCCGGGACAGGACTTGCCTACTCGGGCTTC.

Relative to its sample, this clonotype is medium-sized. The J gene is TRBJ1-2, the V gene TRBV6-1; TRBD1 aligns across 9 bases. The trim removed 6 bases at V and 6 bases at J, leaving 14 bases unmatched. CDR1 is MNHNS and CDR2 is SASEGT in the germline V gene. CDR3 length: 16 residues. The CDR3 region has the DNA TGTGCCAGCAGAGCACCCAACAGGGGGCGCAGACATGGCTACACCTTC. This codes for CASRAPNRGRRHGYTF.

This clonotype qualifies as medium-sized. The rearrangement joins TRBV6-1 to TRBJ1-2, with D possibly being TRBD1 (6 bases). CDR3 length: 15 amino acids. The V and J ends lost 5 bases and 3 bases respectively, with 16 bases between them. The germline CDR1 and CDR2 sequences are MNHNS and SASEGT. CDR3 sequence reads: CASSPGAGGDYGYTF. Here the CDR3 DNA reads TGTGCCAGCAGTCCGGGGGCGGGGGGCGACTATGGCTACACCTTC.

This clonotype has ten or more counts. V gene TRBV2 combines with J gene TRBJ2-5; D is unresolved. Deletions cut 6 bases from V and 5 bases from J, with 7 bases between. This CDR3 has 11 residues. Germline V gene sequence: CDR1 SNHLY, CDR2 FYNNEI. The DNA for the CDR3 is TGTGCCAGCAGAATGGGGGAGACCCAGTACTTC. It specifies CASRMGETQYF.

The table lists this clonotype with a few counts. The chain carries TRBV14 and TRBJ1-5; D is ambiguous. The ends were cut back, 1 base at V and 6 bases at J, with 7 bases in the middle. Germline values: CDR1 SGHDN, CDR2 FVKESK. This CDR3 has 13 residues. CDR3 loop: CASSQGIGQPQHF. CDR3 DNA sequence: TGTGCCAGCAGCCAAGGGATCGGTCAGCCCCAGCATTTT.

Judged by abundance, this clonotype is medium-sized (0.01 to 0.1%). The chain carries TRBV6-1 and TRBJ1-4; D perhaps matches TRBD1 (6 bases). Trimming left V 8 bases short and J 8 bases short, with 21 bases between. This CDR3 is 15 amino acids long. Germline CDR1 reads MNHNS; CDR2 reads SASEGT. The CDR3 region is CASGRGARVDEKLFF. In DNA form, the CDR3 reads TGTGCCAGCGGTCGGGGGGCGAGGGTTGACGAAAAACTGTTTTTT.

The DNA of the CDR3 is TGCGCCAGCAGCTTGGGACAGGGCCAGGGGATAAGTGGAAAACTGTTTTTT. It encodes CASSLGQGQGISGKLFF. This chain joins TRBV5-1 and TRBJ1-4; 7 nucleotides match TRBD1. The V and J ends lost 0 bases and 10 bases, in that order; junction bases with no gene match: 15. The CDR3 runs 17 residues. Germline assignment: CDR1 SGHRS and CDR2 YFSETQ. The full variable domain, with the rest looked up from reference TRBV5-1 and TRBJ1-4, is KAGVTQTPRYLIKTRGQQVTLSCSPISGHRSVSWYQQTPGQGLQFLFEYFSETQRNKGNFPGRFSGRQFSNSRSEMNVSTLELGDSALYLCASSLGQGQGISGKLFFGSGTQLSVL.

This clonotype is categorized as medium-sized. CDR3 coding DNA: TGTGCCAGCAGGACAGGGGGGTATAATCAGCCCCAGCATTTT. It is translated as CASRTGGYNQPQHF. The genes are TRBV2 and TRBJ1-5, with 9 bases fitting TRBD1. The germline CDR1 and CDR2 sequences are SNHLY and FYNNEI. Unmatched junction bases numbered 4, after V lost 6 bases and J lost 4 bases. The CDR3 covers 14 residues.

J is TRBJ2-1 and V is TRBV6-1; no reliable D call. This CDR3 region has 11 residues. Germline V gives CDR1 MNHNS, CDR2 SASEGT. Trimming removed 6 bases from V and 14 bases from J, with 14 bases in between. DNA of the CDR3: TGTGCCAGCAGCCTAGAGTCTCGGGAGTTCTTC. Its translation is CASSLESREFF.

Comments on this clonotype: One end of the junction does not line up with germline, which may come from a read error. The rearrangement uses TRBV27 and TRBJ2-1, with 8 bases matching TRBD1. Germline lookup yields CDR1 MNHEY and CDR2 SMNVEV (reference sequence). The CDR3 covers 14 residues. The CDR3 DNA sequence: TGTGCCAGCAGCAGGACAGGGATGGGGGATGAGCAGTTATTC. Encoded protein: CASSRTGMGDEQLF.

The chain is built from TRBV10-2 and TRBJ2-7, with TRBD1 as a possible D gene (6 bases). The CDR3 extends over 15 amino acids. Trimming cost V 6 bases and J 4 bases, with 19 bases left between them. The V gene's germline CDR1 is WSHSY and CDR2 SAAADI. CDR3 amino acids: CASSPSGTILYEQYF. The CDR3 coding sequence is TGCGCCAGCAGCCCATCCGGGACAATCTTATACGAGCAGTACTTC.

This clonotype qualifies as medium-sized. This chain uses TRBV10-2 with TRBJ2-2; D not resolved. From germline, CDR1 is WSHSY and CDR2 SAAADI. The CDR3 totals 12 residues. V was pared by 6 bases and J by 7 bases, with 9 bases between. CDR3 nucleotides: TGCGCCAGCAGCTTAGTTAACGGGGAGCTGTTTTTT. The encoded protein is CASSLVNGELFF.

Relative to its sample, this clonotype is medium-sized (0.01 to 0.1%). The CDR3 reads CASSEALAGESDTQYF. The CDR3 region has the DNA TGTGCCAGCAGTGAAGCCCTAGCGGGAGAGTCAGATACGCAGTATTTT. The chain uses TRBV6-1 and TRBJ2-3; 10 nucleotides align to TRBD2. Germline CDR1 is MNHNS and CDR2 is SASEGT. The CDR3 contains 16 residues. After removal of 0 bases from V and 4 bases from J, the junction contained 4 bases not matched to a gene.

This clonotype is categorized as medium-sized (0.01 to 0.1%). This chain connects TRBV20-1 to TRBJ2-7; D ambiguous. V lost 3 bases and J 1 base, leaving 13 bases between the germline ends. Germline assignment: CDR1 DFQATT and CDR2 SNEGSKA (reference sequence). This CDR3 is built from 14 residues. The CDR3 sequence is CSARSEVLSYEQYF. As DNA, the CDR3 is TGCAGTGCTAGGTCCGAGGTACTATCCTACGAGCAGTACTTC.